Given below is one T cell receptor (beta chain) in context. The record originates from a study of human thymus T cells. The germline V gene encodes CDR1 SNHLY and CDR2 FYNNEI. Trimming removed 3 bases at V and 9 bases at J, with 9 bases between. The CDR3 consists of 12 residues. Clones were read by immunoSEQ multiplex PCR, and TCRdb kept only the in-frame ones, dropping some. The sample lists roughly 120,000 clones, around 94% occurring once. Resections from corrective heart surgery provided thymus tissue. The V call is TRBV2, the J call TRBJ1-5, with D uncertain. Source material: thymus tissue. This TCR was recovered from a boy younger than two with a congenital heart defect but otherwise immunologically healthy. The CDR3 is CASSDEVGPQHF. For the CDR3, the DNA is TGTGCCAGCAGTGACGAGGTCGGGCCCCAGCATTTT.